This entry is about one T cell receptor (beta chain). Since a much larger clone is just one base distant, this may be a read error. The CDR3 does not close with the conserved phenylalanine or tryptophan, likely indicating a read error. The CDR3 has 12 residues. Germline loops: CDR1 KGHDR, CDR2 SFDVKD. V lost 2 bases to trimming and J lost 11 bases, with 11 bases between them. Regions amplified from RNA transcripts were the TCR beta CDR3 regions. The HTBI primer set was used in a first-round RT-PCR of the TCR CDR3. Each CDR3 protein is one row after TCRdb ran MiXCR on the multiplex PCR reads. The sample carries about 560,000 distinct CDR3 sequences, about a sixth recorded once. The hyperthyroidism was newly diagnosed and had lasted under 2 months; the patients were aged 18 to 65. 10 ml fresh peripheral blood yielded the PBMCs. This specimen comes from a study of T cells in Graves' hyperthyroidism and ophthalmopathy.

The TCR sequence derives from a woman in her thirties with Graves' hyperthyroidism. The sequenced sample was blood. The rearrangement links TRBV24-1 to TRBJ1-1; TRBD1 might be the D (5 bases). CDR3 nucleotides: TGTGCCACCAGTGATTACGGGGGGGGGGCTTTCATT. Residues: CATSDYGGGAFI.